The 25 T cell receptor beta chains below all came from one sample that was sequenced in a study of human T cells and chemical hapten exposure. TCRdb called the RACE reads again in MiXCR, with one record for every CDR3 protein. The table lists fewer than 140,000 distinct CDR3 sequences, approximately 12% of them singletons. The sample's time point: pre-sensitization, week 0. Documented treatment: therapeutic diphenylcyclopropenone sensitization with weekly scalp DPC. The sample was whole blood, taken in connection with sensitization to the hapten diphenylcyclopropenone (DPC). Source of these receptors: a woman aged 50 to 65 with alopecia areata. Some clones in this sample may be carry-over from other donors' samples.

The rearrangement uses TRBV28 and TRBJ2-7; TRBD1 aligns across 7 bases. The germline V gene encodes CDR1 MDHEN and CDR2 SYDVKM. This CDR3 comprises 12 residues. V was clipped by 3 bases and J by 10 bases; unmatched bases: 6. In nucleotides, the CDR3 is TGTGCCAGCAGTTTGGGGCAGGGGGTCCAGTACTTC. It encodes CASSLGQGVQYF.

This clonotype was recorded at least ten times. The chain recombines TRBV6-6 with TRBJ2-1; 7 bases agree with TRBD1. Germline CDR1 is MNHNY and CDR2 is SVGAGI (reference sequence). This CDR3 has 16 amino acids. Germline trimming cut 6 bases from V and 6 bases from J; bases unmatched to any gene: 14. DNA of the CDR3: TGTGCCAGCAGGCACCTGTCCGACAGGGCCCCCAATGAGCAGTTCTTC. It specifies CASRHLSDRAPNEQFF.

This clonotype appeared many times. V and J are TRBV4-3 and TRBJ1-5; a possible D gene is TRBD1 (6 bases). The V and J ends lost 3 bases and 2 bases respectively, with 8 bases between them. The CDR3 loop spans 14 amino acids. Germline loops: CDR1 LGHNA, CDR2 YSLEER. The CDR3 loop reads CASSQGAGNQPQHF. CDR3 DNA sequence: TGCGCCAGCAGCCAGGGGGCTGGCAATCAGCCCCAGCATTTT.

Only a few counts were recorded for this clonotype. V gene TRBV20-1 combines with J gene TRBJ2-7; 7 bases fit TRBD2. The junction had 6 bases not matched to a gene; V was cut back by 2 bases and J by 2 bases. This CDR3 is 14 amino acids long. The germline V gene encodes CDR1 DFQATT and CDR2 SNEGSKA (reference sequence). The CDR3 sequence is CSARRGSPPYEQYF. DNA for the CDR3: TGCAGTGCTAGACGCGGGAGTCCCCCCTACGAGCAGTACTTC.

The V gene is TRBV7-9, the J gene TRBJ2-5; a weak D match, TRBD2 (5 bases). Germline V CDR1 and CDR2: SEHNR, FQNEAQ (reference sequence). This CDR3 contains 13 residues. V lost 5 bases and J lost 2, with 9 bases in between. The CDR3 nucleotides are TGTGCCAGCAGCCGGGGAGAGCAAGAGACCCAGTACTTC. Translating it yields CASSRGEQETQYF. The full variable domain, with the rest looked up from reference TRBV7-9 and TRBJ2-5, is DTGVSQNPRHKITKRGQNVTFRCDPISEHNRLYWYRQTLGQGPEFLTYFQNEAQLEKSRLLSDRFSAERPKGSFSTLEIQRTEQGDSAMYLCASSRGEQETQYFGPGTRLLVL.

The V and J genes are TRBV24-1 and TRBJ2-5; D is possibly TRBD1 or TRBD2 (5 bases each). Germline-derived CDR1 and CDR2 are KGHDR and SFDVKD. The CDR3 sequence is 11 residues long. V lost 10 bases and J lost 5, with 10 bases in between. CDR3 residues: CATGTGETQYF. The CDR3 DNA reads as TGTGCCACGGGGACGGGGGAGACCCAGTACTTC.

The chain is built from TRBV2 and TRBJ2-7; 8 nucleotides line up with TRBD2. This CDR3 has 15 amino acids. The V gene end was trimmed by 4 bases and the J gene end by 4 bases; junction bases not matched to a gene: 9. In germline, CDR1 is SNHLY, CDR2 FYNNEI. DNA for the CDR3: TGTGCCAGCAGTGCCGAGCGGGGGCGACAATACGAGCAGTACTTC. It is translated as CASSAERGRQYEQYF.

CDR3 amino acids: CASSLDKGFGPDTQYF. The CDR3 region has the DNA TGTGCCAGCAGCTTAGATAAGGGCTTCGGCCCAGATACGCAGTATTTT. The rearrangement joins TRBV11-2 to TRBJ2-3; D is uncertain. There are 16 residues in the CDR3. With 0 bases removed from V and 4 bases from J, the gap between germline ends came to 14 bases. Germline V gives CDR1 SGHAT, CDR2 FQNNGV.

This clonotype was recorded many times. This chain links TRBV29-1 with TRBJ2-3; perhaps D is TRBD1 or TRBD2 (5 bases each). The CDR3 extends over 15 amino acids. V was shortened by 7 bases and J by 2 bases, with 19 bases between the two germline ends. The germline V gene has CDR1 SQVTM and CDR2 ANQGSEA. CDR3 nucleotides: TGCAGCGCTCATGGGGGTCAGCGGTCCACAGATACGCAGTATTTT. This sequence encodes CSAHGGQRSTDTQYF.

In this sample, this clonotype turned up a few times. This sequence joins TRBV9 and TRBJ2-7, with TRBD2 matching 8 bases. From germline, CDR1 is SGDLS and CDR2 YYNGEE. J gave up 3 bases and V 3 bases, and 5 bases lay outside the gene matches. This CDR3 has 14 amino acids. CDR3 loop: CASSEGGLGYEQYF. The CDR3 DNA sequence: TGTGCCAGCAGCGAGGGGGGACTAGGCTACGAGCAGTACTTC. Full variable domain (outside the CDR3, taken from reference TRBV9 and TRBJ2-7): DSGVTQTPKHLITATGQRVTLRCSPRSGDLSVYWYQQSLDQGLQFLIQYYNGEERAKGNILERFSAQQFPDLHSELNLSSLELGDSALYFCASSEGGLGYEQYFGPGTRLTVT.

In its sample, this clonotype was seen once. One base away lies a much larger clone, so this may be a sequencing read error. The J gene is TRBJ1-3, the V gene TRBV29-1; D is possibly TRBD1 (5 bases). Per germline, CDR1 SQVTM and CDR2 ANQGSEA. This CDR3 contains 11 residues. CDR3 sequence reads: CGVDSGNTIYF. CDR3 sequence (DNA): TGCGGCGTTGACAGTGGAAACACCATATATTTT. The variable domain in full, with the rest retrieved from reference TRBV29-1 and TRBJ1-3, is SAVISQKPSRDICQRGTSLTIQCQVDSQVTMMFWYRQQPGQSLTLIATANQGSEATYESGFVIDKFPISRPNLTFSTLTVSNMSPEDSSIYLCGVDSGNTIYFGEGSWLTVV.

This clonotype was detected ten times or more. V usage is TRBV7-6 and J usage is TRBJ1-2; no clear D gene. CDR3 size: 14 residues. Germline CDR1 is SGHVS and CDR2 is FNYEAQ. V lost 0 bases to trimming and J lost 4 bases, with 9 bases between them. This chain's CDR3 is CASSLADGGYGYTF. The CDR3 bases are TGTGCCAGCAGCTTAGCCGACGGAGGCTATGGCTACACCTTC.

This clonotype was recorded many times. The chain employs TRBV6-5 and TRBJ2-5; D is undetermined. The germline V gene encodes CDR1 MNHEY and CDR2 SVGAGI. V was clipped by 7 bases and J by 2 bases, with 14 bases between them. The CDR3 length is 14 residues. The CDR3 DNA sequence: TGTGCCAGCAAAGACACATTCAATCAAGAGACCCAGTACTTC. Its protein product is CASKDTFNQETQYF.

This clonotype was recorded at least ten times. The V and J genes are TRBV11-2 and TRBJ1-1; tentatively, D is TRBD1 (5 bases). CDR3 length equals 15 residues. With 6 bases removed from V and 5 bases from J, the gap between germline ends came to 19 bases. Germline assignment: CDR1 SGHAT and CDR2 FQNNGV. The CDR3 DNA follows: TGTGCCAGCAGACTATGGGTGGGGGGAGAAACTGAAGCTTTCTTT. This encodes CASRLWVGGETEAFF.

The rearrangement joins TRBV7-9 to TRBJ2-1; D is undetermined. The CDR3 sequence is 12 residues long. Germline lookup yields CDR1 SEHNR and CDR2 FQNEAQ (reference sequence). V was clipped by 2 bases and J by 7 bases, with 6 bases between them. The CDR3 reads CASSLLQNEQFF. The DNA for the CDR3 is TGTGCCAGCAGCTTATTACAGAATGAGCAGTTCTTC.

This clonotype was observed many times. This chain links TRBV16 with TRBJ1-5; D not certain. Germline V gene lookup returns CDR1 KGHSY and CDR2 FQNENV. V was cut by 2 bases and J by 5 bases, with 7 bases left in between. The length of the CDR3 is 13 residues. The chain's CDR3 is CASSQGRDQPQHF. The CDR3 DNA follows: TGTGCCAGCAGCCAAGGGAGAGATCAGCCCCAGCATTTT.

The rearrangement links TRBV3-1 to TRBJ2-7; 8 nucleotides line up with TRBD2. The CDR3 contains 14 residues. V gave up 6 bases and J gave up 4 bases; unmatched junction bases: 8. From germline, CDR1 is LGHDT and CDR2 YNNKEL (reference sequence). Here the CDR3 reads CASSLFLAGYEQYF. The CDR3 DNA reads TGTGCCAGCAGTCTTTTCCTAGCGGGTTACGAGCAGTACTTC.

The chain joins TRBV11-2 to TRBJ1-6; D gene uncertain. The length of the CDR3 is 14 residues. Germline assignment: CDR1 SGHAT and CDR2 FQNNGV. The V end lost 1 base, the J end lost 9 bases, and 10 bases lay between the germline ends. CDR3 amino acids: CASSLALGGSPLHF. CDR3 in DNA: TGTGCCAGCAGCTTAGCCCTAGGCGGTTCACCCCTCCACTTT. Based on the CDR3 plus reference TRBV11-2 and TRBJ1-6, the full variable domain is EAGVAQSPRYKIIEKRQSVAFWCNPISGHATLYWYQQILGQGPKLLIQFQNNGVVDDSQLPKDRFSAERLKGVDSTLKIQPAKLEDSAVYLCASSLALGGSPLHFGNGTRLTVT.

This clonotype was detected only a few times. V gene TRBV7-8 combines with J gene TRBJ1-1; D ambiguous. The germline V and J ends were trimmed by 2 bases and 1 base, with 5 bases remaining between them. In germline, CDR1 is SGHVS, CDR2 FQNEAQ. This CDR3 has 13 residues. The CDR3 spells CASSLQTNTEAFF. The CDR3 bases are TGTGCCAGCAGCTTACAGACGAACACTGAAGCTTTCTTT.

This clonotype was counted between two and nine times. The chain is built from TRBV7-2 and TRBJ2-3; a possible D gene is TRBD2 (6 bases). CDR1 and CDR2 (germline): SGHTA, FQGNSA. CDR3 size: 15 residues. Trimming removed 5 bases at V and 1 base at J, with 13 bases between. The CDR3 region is CASSPITGGTDTQYF. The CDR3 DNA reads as TGTGCCAGCAGCCCGATAACGGGGGGCACAGATACGCAGTATTTT.

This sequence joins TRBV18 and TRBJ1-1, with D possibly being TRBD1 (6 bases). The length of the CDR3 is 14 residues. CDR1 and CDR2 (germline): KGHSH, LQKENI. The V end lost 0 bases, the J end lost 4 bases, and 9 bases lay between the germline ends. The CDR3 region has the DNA TGTGCCAGCTCACCACCCGCCAGGGGCACTGAAGCTTTCTTT. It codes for CASSPPARGTEAFF.

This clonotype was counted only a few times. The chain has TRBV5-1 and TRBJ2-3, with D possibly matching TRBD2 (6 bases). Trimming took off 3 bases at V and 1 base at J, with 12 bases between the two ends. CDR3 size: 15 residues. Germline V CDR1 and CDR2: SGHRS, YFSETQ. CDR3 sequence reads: CASSWSGPGTDTQYF. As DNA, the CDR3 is TGCGCCAGCAGCTGGAGCGGGCCTGGCACAGATACGCAGTATTTT.

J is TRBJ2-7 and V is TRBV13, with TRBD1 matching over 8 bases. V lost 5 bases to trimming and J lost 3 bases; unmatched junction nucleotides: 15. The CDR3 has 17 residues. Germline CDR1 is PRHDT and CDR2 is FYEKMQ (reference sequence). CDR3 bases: TGTGCCAGCAGCCCCCGGACAGGGCCCTTAATTGGCTACGAGCAGTACTTC. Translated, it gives CASSPRTGPLIGYEQYF.

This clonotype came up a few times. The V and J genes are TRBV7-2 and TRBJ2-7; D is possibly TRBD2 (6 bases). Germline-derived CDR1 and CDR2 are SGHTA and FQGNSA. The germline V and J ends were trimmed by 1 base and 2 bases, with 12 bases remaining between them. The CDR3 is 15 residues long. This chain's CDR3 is CASSLDPGVTYEQYF. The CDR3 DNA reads TGTGCCAGCAGCTTAGACCCGGGGGTTACCTACGAGCAGTACTTC.

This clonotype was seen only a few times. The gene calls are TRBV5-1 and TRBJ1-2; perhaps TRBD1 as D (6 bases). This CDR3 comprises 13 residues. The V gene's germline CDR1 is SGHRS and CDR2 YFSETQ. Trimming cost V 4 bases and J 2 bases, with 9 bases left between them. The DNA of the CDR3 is TGCGCCAGCAGCCGGACAGTCAACTATGGCTACACCTTC. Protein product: CASSRTVNYGYTF.